This T cell receptor (beta chain) emerged from a study of cytomegalovirus exposure and HLA in healthy donors. The PCR was carried out with 60 Vbeta primers and 13 Jbeta primers. TCRdb's copy holds only in-frame clones and misses some; the assay was immunoSEQ multiplex PCR. The table records 95,000 to 150,000 clones, roughly 80% of them present only once. This CDR3 is built from 13 residues. The germline V gene has CDR1 LNHNV and CDR2 YYDKDF (reference sequence). V lost 0 bases and J lost 4, with 4 bases in between. The receptor was derived from a woman aged 40 to 50 in good health and CMV-seropositive. The sample comprised PBMCs. The chain couples TRBV15 to TRBJ1-5; no clear D. The CDR3 DNA follows: TGTGCCACCAGCAGAGATGCGAATCAGCCCCAGCATTTT. Translating it yields CATSRDANQPQHF.